This T cell receptor (beta chain) was captured by sequencing in a study of cytomegalovirus exposure and HLA in healthy donors. CDR3 size: 14 residues. The ends were cut back, 10 bases at V and 1 base at J, with 13 bases in the middle. CDR1 is ENHRY and CDR2 is SYGVKD in the germline V gene. This PCR relied on a set of 60 Vbeta primers and 13 Jbeta primers. TCRdb's table, derived via immunoSEQ multiplex PCR, lists solely in-frame clones and lacks some. The sample consists of some 190,000 clones, over 70% of them appearing once. This clone was seen a few times. The TCR originated in a woman between 25 and 40 years old in good health and CMV-seropositive. This chain links TRBV10-3 with TRBJ2-2; perhaps TRBD2 as D (6 bases). The sample taken for sequencing was PBMCs. In DNA form, the CDR3 reads TGTGCCACCCGGAGGGCCCAGAACACCGGGGAGCTGTTTTTT. It specifies CATRRAQNTGELFF.